The source of this TCR beta chain is a study of cytomegalovirus exposure and HLA in healthy donors. Findings and limits, study-wide: Rarity held for most TCR sequences, but there were some public TCRs that occurred in many donors.

As concerns this clone: As yet, its antigen is unknown.

Looked up from germline, CDR1 is ENHRY and CDR2 is SYGVKD. The CDR3 totals 14 residues. Trimming shortened V by 1 base and J by 3 bases, and 10 bases separated the two germline ends. TCRdb's copy holds only in-frame clones and misses some; the assay was immunoSEQ multiplex PCR. The table has 250,000 to 400,000 clones, approximately 86% seen once; the top ten hold roughly 1.2%. Sequencing was carried out using PBMCs. This sequence joins TRBV10-3 and TRBJ2-7; perhaps TRBD1 as D (6 bases). The clonotype originates from a woman between 25 and 40 years old in good health and CMV-seropositive. The CDR3 nucleotides are TGTGCCATCAGTGAGTACGACAGGAGCTACGAGCAGTACTTC. Its translation is CAISEYDRSYEQYF.